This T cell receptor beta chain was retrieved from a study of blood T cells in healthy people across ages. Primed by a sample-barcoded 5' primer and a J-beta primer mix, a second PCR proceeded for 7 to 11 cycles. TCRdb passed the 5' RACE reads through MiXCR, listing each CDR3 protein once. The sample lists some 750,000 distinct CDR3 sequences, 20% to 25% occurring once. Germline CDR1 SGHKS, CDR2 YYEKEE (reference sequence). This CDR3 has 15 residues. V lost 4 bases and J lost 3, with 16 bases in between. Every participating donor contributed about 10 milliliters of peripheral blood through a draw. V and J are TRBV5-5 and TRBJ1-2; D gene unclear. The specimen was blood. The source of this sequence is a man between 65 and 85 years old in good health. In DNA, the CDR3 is TGTGCCAGCAGCACCGATCGGGCGTGGTACTATGGCTACACCTTC. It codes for CASSTDRAWYYGYTF.